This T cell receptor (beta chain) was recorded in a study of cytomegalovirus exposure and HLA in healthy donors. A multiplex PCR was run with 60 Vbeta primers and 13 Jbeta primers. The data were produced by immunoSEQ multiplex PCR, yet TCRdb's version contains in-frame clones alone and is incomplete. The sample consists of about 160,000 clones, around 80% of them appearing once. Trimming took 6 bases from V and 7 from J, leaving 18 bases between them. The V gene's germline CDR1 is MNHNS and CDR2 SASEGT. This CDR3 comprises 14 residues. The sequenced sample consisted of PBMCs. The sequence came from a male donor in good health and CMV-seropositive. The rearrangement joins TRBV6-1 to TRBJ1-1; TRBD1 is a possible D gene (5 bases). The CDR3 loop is CASRGGSGLGEAFF. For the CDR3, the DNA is TGTGCCAGCAGGGGGGGGAGTGGGCTTGGTGAAGCTTTCTTT.